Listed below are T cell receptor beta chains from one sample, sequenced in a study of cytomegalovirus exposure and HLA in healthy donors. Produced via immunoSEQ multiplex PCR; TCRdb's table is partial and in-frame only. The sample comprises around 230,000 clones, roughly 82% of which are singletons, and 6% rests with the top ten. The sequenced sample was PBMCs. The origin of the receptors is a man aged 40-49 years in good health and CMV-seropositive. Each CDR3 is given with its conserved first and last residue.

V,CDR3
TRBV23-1,CASTLRRSVGLTVRQYF
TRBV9,CASSAGTSGSRDEQFF
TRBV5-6,CASSLASEAFF
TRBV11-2,CASGPGDTQYF
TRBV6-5,CATLGKNKDTQYF
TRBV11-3,CASSYPGQNYGYTF
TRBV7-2,CASSTGQRYEQYF
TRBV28,CASGTGTRAYNEQFF
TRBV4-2,CASSQETSGSPRFYNEQFF
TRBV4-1,CASSQGGGGGSSYEQYF
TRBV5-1,CASSQGLAGLSETQYF
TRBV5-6,CASSKRQGTRPYEQYF
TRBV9,CASSVAGGGYEQFF
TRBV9,CASSQGGIDETQYF
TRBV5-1,CASSLETSGETQYF
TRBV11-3,CASSPGRGVYGYTF
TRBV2,CASSEASPSSYEQYF
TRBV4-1,CASSQEGQGVYNEQFF
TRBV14,CASRRTGNQPQHF
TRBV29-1,CSVSGTKLSTDTQYF
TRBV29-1,CSVPGTFGYTF
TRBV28,CASSLGYQETQYF
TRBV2,CASRADRGVNQPQHF